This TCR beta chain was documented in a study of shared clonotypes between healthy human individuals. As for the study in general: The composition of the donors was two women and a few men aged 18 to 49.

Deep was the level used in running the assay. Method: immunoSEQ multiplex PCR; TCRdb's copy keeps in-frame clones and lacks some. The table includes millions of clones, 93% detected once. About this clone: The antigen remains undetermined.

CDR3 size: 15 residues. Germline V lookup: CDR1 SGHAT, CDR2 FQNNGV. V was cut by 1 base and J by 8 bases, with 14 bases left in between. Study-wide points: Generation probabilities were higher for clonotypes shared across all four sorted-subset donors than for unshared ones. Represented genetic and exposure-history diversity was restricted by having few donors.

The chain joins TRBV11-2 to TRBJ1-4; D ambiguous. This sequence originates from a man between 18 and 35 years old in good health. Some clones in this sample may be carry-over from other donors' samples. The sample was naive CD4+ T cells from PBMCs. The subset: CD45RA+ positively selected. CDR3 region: CASSLGLGLREKLFF. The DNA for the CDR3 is TGTGCCAGCAGCTTAGGATTGGGGTTACGGGAAAAACTGTTTTTT.